This TCR beta chain was sequenced in a study of T cells in women clearing cervical HPV infection. At the level of the study: Cases: HPV16-related CIN3 or worse on histology, 2 invasive cancers.

With regard to this clone: The antigen remains undetermined. The read ends 3 residues before the CDR3 terminus; that terminus is restored from the germline J gene.

Whole-study results and caveats: Cases carried less TRBV6-7 than controls: about 0.1% versus 0.15%.

The germline V gene has CDR1 SGHVS and CDR2 FNYEAQ. The CDR3 runs 17 residues. Average input was roughly 1,200 ng genomic DNA for immunoSEQ TCR beta CDR3 amplification. Data came from immunoSEQ multiplex PCR; TCRdb stores just in-frame clones and leaves some out. The specimen's table records about 37,000 clones. All donors had a single incident cervical HPV16 infection, not prevalent. The TCR was taken from a woman between 18 and 70 years old with a cervical HPV16 infection that either progressed to CIN3+ or cleared (not recorded which). Sequenced material: blood buffy coat. The rearrangement uses TRBV7-6 and TRBJ2-3, with D possibly TRBD2 on 6 matching bases. The CDR3 loop reads CASSLVPRGSVGQPQYF. CDR3 bases read: TGTGCCAGCAGCTTAGTCCCCCGGGGGTCAGTGGGTCAGCCG.